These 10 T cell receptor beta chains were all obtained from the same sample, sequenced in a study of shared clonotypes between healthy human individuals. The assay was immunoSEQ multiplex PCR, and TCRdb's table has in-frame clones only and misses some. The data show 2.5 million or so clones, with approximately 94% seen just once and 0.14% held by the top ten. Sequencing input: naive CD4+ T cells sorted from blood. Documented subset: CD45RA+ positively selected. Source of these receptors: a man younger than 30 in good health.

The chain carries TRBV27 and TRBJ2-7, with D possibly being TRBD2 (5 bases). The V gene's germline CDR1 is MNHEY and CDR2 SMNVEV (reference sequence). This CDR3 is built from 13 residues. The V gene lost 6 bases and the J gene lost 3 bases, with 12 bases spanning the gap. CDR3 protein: CASSLNEGYEQYF. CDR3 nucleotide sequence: TGTGCCAGCAGCCTCAACGAGGGCTACGAGCAGTACTTC.

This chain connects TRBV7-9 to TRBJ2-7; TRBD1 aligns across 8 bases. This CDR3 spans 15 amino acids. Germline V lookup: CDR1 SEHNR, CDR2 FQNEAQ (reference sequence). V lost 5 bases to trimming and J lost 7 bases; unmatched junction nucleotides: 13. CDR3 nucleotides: TGTGCCAGCAGCCTTGGGCAGGGGGCTTCAGAAGAGCAGTACTTC. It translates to CASSLGQGASEEQYF.

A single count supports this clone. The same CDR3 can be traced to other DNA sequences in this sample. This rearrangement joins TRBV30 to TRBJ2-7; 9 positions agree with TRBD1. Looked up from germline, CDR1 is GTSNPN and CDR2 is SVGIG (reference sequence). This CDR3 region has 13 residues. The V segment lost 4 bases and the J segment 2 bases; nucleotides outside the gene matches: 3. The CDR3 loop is CAWTTGGPYEQYF. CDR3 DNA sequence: TGTGCCTGGACTACAGGGGGCCCCTACGAGCAGTACTTC. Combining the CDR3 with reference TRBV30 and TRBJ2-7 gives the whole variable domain SQTIHQWPATLVQPVGSPLSLECTVEGTSNPNLYWYRQAAGRGLQLLFYSVGIGQISSEVPQNLSASRPQDRQFILSSKKLLLSDSGFYLCAWTTGGPYEQYFGPGTRLTVT.

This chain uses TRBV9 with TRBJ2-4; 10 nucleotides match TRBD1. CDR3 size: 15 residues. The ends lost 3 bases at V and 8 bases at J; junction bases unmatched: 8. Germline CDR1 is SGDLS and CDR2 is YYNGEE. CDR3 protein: CASSESWDRGHIQYF. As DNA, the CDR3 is TGTGCCAGCAGCGAAAGCTGGGACAGGGGTCACATTCAGTACTTC.

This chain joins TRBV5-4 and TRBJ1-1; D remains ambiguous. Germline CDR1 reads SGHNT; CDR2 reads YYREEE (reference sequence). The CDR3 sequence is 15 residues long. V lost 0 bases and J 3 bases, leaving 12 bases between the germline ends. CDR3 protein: CASSLGSGGDTEAFF. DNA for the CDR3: TGTGCCAGCAGCTTGGGGAGCGGAGGAGACACTGAAGCTTTCTTT.

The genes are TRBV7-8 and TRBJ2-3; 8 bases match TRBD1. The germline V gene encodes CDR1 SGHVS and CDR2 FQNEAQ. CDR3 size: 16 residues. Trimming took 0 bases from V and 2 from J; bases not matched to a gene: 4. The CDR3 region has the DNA TGTGCCAGCAGCTTAGCTTGGACAGGGAACACAGATACGCAGTATTTT. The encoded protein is CASSLAWTGNTDTQYF.

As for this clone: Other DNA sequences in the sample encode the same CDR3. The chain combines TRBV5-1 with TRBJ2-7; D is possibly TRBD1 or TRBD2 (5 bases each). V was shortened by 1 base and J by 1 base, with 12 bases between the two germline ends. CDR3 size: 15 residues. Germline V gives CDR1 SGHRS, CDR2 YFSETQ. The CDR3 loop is CASSLLGTESYEQYF. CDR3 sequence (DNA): TGCGCCAGCAGCTTGCTAGGGACCGAGTCCTACGAGCAGTACTTC.

The CDR3 region has the DNA TGTGCCAGCAGCTTAGGTGGGCGGACAGCCCTAAACGGGCAGTTCTTC. Translated, it gives CASSLGGRTALNGQFF. The chain uses TRBV7-2 and TRBJ2-1, with D possibly TRBD1 on 6 matching bases. V lost 1 base, J lost 12 bases, and 22 bases lay in between. The CDR3 loop spans 16 amino acids. Per the germline V gene, CDR1 is SGHTA and CDR2 is FQGNSA.

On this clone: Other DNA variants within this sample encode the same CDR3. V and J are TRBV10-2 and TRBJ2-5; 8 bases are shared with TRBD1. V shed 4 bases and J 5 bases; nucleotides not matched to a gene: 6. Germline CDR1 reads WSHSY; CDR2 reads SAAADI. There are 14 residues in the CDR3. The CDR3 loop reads CASSGQGAGETQYF. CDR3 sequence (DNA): TGCGCCAGCAGTGGGCAGGGGGCCGGTGAGACCCAGTACTTC.

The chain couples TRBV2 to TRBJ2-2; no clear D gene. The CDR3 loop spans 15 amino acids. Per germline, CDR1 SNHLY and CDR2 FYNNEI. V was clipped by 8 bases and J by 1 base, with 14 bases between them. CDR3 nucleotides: TGTGCCAGCGGGTCGGAGACAATGAACACCGGGGAGCTGTTTTTT. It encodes CASGSETMNTGELFF. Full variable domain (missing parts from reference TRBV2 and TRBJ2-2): EPEVTQTPSHQVTQMGQEVILRCVPISNHLYFYWYRQILGQKVEFLVSFYNNEISEKSEIFDDQFSVERPDGSNFTLKIRSTKLEDSAMYFCASGSETMNTGELFFGEGSRLTVL.